These T cell receptor beta chains were read from a single sample in a study of OX40 agonist ivuxolimab in advanced cancers. Only in-frame clones appear in the TCRdb table, and some are missing; sequencing was by immunoSEQ multiplex PCR. This sample carries about 79,000 clones, about 94% of them seen once, and the ten largest clones take around 9.6%. Sequenced material: CD4+ or CD8+ T cells sorted from blood, taken in a trial of the OX40 agonist ivuxolimab. The source of these receptors is an adult with an advanced solid tumor such as melanoma, head and neck, liver or kidney cancer. Each CDR3 is given with its conserved first and last residue. The D gene is left open where the match is weak. Expanded clones get a size class; other rows say once, few or many, or leave the size out.

V: TRBV4-1; J: TRBJ2-2; D: NA; size: NA; DNA: TGCGCCAGCAGCTACGACGGGGGTCGTGGCACCGGGGAGCTGTTTTTT; CDR3: CASSYDGGRGTGELFF
V: TRBV27; J: TRBJ2-2; D: TRBD1; size: NA; DNA: TGTGCCAGCAGTTTGTGGGACAGGGAAGGAGCCGGGGAGCTGTTTTTT; CDR3: CASSLWDREGAGELFF
V: TRBV7-7; J: TRBJ2-3; D: NA; size: NA; DNA: TGTGCCAGCAGCCCCCATGGGAGCGTGGGGGGAGGACCAGATACGCAGTATTTT; CDR3: CASSPHGSVGGGPDTQYF
V: TRBV29-1; J: TRBJ2-2; D: NA; size: once; DNA: TGCAGCGTTCACGACGCCGGGATGTCGAACACCGGGGAGCTGTTTTTT; CDR3: CSVHDAGMSNTGELFF
V: TRBV6-6; J: TRBJ1-5; D: NA; size: NA; DNA: TGTGCCAGCAAGACCCACAATCAGCCCCAGCATTTT; CDR3: CASKTHNQPQHF
V: TRBV6-5; J: TRBJ2-7; D: TRBD1; size: NA; DNA: TGTGCCAGCAGGGCAACAGGGGACTCCTACGAGCAGTACTTC; CDR3: CASRATGDSYEQYF
V: TRBV28; J: TRBJ1-3; D: TRBD1; size: NA; DNA: TGTGCCAGCAGTTTATTTGGGACAGCGTCTGGAAACACCATATATTTT; CDR3: CASSLFGTASGNTIYF
V: TRBV9; J: TRBJ1-3; D: TRBD1; size: NA; DNA: TGTGCCAGCAGCGTAGATCCAGGGGGCTGGGGAAACACCATATATTTT; CDR3: CASSVDPGGWGNTIYF
V: TRBV7-9; J: TRBJ2-3; D: TRBD2; size: once; DNA: TGTGCCAGCAGCTTAGGGGTAGCGGGGAGCACAGATACGCAGTATTTT; CDR3: CASSLGVAGSTDTQYF
V: TRBV4-1; J: TRBJ2-3; D: TRBD2; size: NA; DNA: TGCGCCAGCAGCCAAACTAGCGGGGGCACAGATACGCAGTATTTT; CDR3: CASSQTSGGTDTQYF
V: TRBV5-4; J: TRBJ2-3; D: TRBD2; size: NA; DNA: TGTGCCAGCAGCTTTAGACTAGCGGGGGATACGCAGTATTTT; CDR3: CASSFRLAGDTQYF
V: TRBV7-9; J: TRBJ2-5; D: NA; size: NA; DNA: TGTGCCAGCAGCTTAGCACAGCAAGAGACCCAGTACTTC; CDR3: CASSLAQQETQYF
V: TRBV23-1; J: TRBJ2-1; D: NA; size: NA; DNA: TGCGCCAGCAGTCAATCGGGGTCTGGAAACAATGAGCAGTTCTTC; CDR3: CASSQSGSGNNEQFF
V: TRBV28; J: TRBJ2-7; D: NA; size: NA; DNA: TGTGCCAGCCCCACTGAACAGGGTTATAGCTACGAGCAGTACTTC; CDR3: CASPTEQGYSYEQYF
V: TRBV4-1; J: TRBJ2-1; D: TRBD2; size: once; DNA: TGCGCCAGCAGCCGGTATAGCGGGGGAAACAATGAGCAGTTCTTC; CDR3: CASSRYSGGNNEQFF
V: TRBV19; J: TRBJ2-2; D: NA; size: NA; DNA: TGTGCCAGTAGTACCCATATTGACACGTACACCGGGGAGCTGTTTTTT; CDR3: CASSTHIDTYTGELFF
V: TRBV5-6; J: TRBJ2-7; D: NA; size: NA; DNA: TGTGCCAGCAGCTTGGGCTTCTCCTACGAGCAGTACTTC; CDR3: CASSLGFSYEQYF
V: TRBV11-2; J: TRBJ2-7; D: NA; size: NA; DNA: TGTGCCAGCAGCCCCAAATCGTACTTCAACGAGCAGTACTTC; CDR3: CASSPKSYFNEQYF
V: TRBV19; J: TRBJ2-3; D: TRBD2; size: NA; DNA: TGTGCCAGTAGTATAGATAGCCCTGGGCTAGCGGGCACAGATACGCAGTATTTT; CDR3: CASSIDSPGLAGTDTQYF
V: TRBV29-1; J: TRBJ2-7; D: NA; size: NA; DNA: TGCAGCGTTGGGGTCGGGGCCTCCTACGAGCAGTACTTC; CDR3: CSVGVGASYEQYF
V: TRBV12-5; J: TRBJ2-3; D: NA; size: NA; DNA: TGTGCTAGTGGTTTGGTACCTGGGGGAAGCACAGATACGCAGTATTTT; CDR3: CASGLVPGGSTDTQYF
V: TRBV10-3; J: TRBJ1-2; D: NA; size: NA; DNA: TGTGCCATCAGTGCCATAGGGGCAGATGTTAAGGGCTACACCTTC; CDR3: CAISAIGADVKGYTF
V: TRBV27; J: TRBJ2-1; D: NA; size: NA; DNA: TGTGCCAGCAGTTTATCTAGCGGCTCCTACAATGAGCAGTTCTTC; CDR3: CASSLSSGSYNEQFF
V: TRBV27; J: TRBJ1-5; D: NA; size: NA; DNA: TGTGCCAGCAGTTTAGGGGGGAGCAATCAGCCCCAGCATTTT; CDR3: CASSLGGSNQPQHF
V: TRBV27; J: TRBJ2-1; D: TRBD2; size: NA; DNA: TGTGCCAGCAGTTTTTCGGCGGGAGGCTACAATGAGCAGTTCTTC; CDR3: CASSFSAGGYNEQFF
V: TRBV10-1; J: TRBJ1-1; D: NA; size: NA; DNA: TGCGCCAGCAGTGAGTCCGGCATGAACACTGAAGCTTTCTTT; CDR3: CASSESGMNTEAFF
V: TRBV5-6; J: TRBJ1-2; D: NA; size: NA; DNA: TGTGCCAGCAGCTCAGTAGGGTCTGGGTATGGCTACACCTTC; CDR3: CASSSVGSGYGYTF
V: TRBV10-3; J: TRBJ2-7; D: NA; size: NA; DNA: TGTGCCATCAGTCACAACGGGGAGTTAAACTCCTACGAGCAGTACTTC; CDR3: CAISHNGELNSYEQYF